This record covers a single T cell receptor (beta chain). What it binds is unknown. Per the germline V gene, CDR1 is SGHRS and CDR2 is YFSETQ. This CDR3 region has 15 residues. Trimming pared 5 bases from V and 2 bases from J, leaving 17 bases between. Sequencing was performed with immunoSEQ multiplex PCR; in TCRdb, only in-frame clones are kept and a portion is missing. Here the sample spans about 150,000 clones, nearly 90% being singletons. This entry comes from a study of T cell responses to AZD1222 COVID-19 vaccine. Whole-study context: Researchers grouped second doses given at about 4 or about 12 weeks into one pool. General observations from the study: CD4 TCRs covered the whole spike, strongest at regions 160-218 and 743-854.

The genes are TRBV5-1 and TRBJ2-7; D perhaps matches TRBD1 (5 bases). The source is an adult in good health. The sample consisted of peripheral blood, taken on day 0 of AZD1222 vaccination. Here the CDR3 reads CASSPRPDTTYEQYF. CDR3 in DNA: TGCGCCAGCAGTCCCCGCCCGGACACAACCTACGAGCAGTACTTC.